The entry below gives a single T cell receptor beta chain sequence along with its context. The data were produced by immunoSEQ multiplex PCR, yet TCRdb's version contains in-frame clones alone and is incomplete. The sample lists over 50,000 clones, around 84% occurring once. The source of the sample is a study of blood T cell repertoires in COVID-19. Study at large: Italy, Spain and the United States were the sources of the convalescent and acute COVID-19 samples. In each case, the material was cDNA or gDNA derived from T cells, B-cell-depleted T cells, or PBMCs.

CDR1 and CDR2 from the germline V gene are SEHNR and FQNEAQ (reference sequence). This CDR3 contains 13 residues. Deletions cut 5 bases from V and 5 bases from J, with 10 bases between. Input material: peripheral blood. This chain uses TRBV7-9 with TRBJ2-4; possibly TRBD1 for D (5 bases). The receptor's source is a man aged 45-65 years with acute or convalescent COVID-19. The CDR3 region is CASSPLTENIQYF. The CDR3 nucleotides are TGTGCCAGCAGCCCTCTGACAGAAAACATTCAGTACTTC. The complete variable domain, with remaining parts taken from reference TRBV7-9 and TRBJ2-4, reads DTGVSQNPRHKITKRGQNVTFRCDPISEHNRLYWYRQTLGQGPEFLTYFQNEAQLEKSRLLSDRFSAERPKGSFSTLEIQRTEQGDSAMYLCASSPLTENIQYFGAGTRLSVL.